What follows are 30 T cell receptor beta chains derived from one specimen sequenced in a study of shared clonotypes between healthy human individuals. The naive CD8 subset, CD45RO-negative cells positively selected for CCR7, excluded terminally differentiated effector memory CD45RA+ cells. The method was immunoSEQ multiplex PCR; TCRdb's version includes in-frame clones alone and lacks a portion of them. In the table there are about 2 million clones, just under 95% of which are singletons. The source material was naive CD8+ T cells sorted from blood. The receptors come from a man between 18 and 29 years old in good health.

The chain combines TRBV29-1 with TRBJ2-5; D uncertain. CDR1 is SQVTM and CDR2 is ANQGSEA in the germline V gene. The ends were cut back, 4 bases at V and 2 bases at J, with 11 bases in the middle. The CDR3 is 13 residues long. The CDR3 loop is CSVVERLQETQYF. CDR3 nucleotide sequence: TGCAGCGTTGTTGAGCGTTTACAAGAGACCCAGTACTTC.

The CDR3 region has the DNA TGTGCCAGCAGCTTAGACAGCTCCTATAATTCACCCCTCCACTTT. It encodes CASSLDSSYNSPLHF. This chain links TRBV7-6 with TRBJ1-6, with no clear D. This CDR3 comprises 15 residues. The germline V gene encodes CDR1 SGHVS and CDR2 FNYEAQ. The V gene lost 1 base and the J gene lost 0 bases, with 4 bases spanning the gap.

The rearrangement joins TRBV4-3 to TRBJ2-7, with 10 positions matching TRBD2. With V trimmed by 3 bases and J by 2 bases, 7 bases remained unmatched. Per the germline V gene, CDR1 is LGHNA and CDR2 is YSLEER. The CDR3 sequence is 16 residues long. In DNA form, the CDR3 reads TGCGCCAGCAGCCAGGACGTTAGCGGGGGGACCTACGAGCAGTACTTC. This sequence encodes CASSQDVSGGTYEQYF.

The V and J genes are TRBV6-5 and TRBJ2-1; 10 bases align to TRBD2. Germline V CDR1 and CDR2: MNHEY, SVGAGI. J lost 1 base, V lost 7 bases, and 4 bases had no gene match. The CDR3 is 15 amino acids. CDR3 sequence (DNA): TGTGCCAGCACCCGACTAGCGGGTTCCTACAATGAGCAGTTCTTC. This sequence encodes CASTRLAGSYNEQFF.

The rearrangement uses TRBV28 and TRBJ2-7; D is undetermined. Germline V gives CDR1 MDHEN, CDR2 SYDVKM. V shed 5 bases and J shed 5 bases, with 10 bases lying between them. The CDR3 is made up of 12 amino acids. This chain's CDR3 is CASSLVLHEQYF. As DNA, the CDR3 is TGTGCCAGCAGTCTAGTACTCCACGAGCAGTACTTC.

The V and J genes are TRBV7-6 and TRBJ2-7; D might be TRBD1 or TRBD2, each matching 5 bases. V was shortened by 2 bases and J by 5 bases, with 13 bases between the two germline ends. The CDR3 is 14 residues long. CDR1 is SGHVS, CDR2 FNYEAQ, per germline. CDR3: CASSLYPGRDEQYF. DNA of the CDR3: TGTGCCAGCAGCTTATATCCAGGGAGAGACGAGCAGTACTTC. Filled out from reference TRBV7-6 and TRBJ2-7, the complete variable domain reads GAGVSQSPRYKVTKRGQDVALRCDPISGHVSLYWYRQALGQGPEFLTYFNYEAQQDKSGLPNDRFSAERPEGSISTLTIQRTEQRDSAMYRCASSLYPGRDEQYFGPGTRLTVT.

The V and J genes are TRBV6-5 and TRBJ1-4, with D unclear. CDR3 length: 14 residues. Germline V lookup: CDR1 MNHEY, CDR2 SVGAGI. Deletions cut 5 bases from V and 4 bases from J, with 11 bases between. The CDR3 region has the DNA TGTGCCAGCAGTATCTCGACATATAATGAAAAACTGTTTTTT. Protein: CASSISTYNEKLFF.

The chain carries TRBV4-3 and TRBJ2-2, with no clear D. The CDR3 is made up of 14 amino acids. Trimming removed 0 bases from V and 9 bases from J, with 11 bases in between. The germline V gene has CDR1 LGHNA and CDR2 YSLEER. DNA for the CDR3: TGCGCCAGCAGCCAAGATCTGGCTAACTGGGAGCTGTTTTTT. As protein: CASSQDLANWELFF.

The CDR3 loop is CASSLWDTGTDTQYF. DNA for the CDR3: TGTGCCAGCAGCTTGTGGGACACCGGCACAGATACGCAGTATTTT. The chain is built from TRBV11-2 and TRBJ2-3; weak D call: TRBD1 (6 bases). The V gene lost 3 bases and the J gene lost 1 base, with 11 bases spanning the gap. The germline V gene has CDR1 SGHAT and CDR2 FQNNGV. The CDR3 loop spans 15 amino acids.

The CDR3 is CASSWATSVYEQYF. CDR3 bases: TGTGCCAGCAGCTGGGCGACTAGCGTCTACGAGCAGTACTTC. The rearrangement links TRBV5-4 to TRBJ2-7, with 8 bases that match TRBD2. The germline CDR1 and CDR2 sequences are SGHNT and YYREEE (reference sequence). CDR3 size: 14 residues. Trimming removed 3 bases from V and 3 bases from J; junction bases left unmatched: 5. Combining the CDR3 with reference TRBV5-4 and TRBJ2-7 gives the whole variable domain ETGVTQSPTHLIKTRGQQVTLRCSSQSGHNTVSWYQQALGQGPQFIFQYYREEENGRGNFPPRFSGLQFPNYSSELNVNALELDDSALYLCASSWATSVYEQYFGPGTRLTVT.

Here the CDR3 reads CASPRLESNTGELFF. The CDR3 DNA reads as TGTGCCAGCCCGAGGTTGGAATCGAACACCGGGGAGCTGTTTTTT. This chain links TRBV6-1 with TRBJ2-2; D unresolved. This CDR3 is 15 amino acids long. The germline V gene encodes CDR1 MNHNS and CDR2 SASEGT. Trimming left V 8 bases short and J 0 bases short, with 13 bases between.

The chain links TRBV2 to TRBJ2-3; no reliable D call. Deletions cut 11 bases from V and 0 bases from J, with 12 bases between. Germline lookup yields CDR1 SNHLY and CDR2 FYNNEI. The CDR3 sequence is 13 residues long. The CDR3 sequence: CAHKRSSTDTQYF. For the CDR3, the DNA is TGTGCCCACAAGAGATCTAGCACAGATACGCAGTATTTT.

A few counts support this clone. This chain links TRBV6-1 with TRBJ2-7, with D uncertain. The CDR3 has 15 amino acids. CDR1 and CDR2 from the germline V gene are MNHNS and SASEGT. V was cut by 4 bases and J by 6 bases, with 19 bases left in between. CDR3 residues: CASSVFDGELAEQYF. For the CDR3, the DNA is TGTGCCAGCAGTGTGTTTGACGGTGAGCTCGCCGAGCAGTACTTC.

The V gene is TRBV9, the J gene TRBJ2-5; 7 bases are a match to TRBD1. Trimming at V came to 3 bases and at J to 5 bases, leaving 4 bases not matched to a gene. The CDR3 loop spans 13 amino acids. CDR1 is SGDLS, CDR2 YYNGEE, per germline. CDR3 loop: CASSATGVETQYF. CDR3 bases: TGTGCCAGCAGCGCAACAGGGGTTGAGACCCAGTACTTC.

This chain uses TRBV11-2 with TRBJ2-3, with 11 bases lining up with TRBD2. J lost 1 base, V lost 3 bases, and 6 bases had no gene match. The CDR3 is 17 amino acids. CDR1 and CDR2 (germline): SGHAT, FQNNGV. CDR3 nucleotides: TGTGCCAGCAGCTTCCGACTAGCGGGAACCCGCACAGATACGCAGTATTTT. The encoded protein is CASSFRLAGTRTDTQYF.

CDR3 region: CASSLDFRLGAESEKLFF. The DNA of the CDR3 is TGTGCCAGCAGCTTAGACTTCCGTCTAGGGGCTGAGAGTGAAAAACTGTTTTTT. The chain links TRBV7-9 to TRBJ1-4; D may be TRBD1 (5 bases). CDR1 is SEHNR, CDR2 FQNEAQ, per germline (reference sequence). The CDR3 covers 18 residues. Trimming cost V 1 base and J 7 bases, with 22 bases left between them.

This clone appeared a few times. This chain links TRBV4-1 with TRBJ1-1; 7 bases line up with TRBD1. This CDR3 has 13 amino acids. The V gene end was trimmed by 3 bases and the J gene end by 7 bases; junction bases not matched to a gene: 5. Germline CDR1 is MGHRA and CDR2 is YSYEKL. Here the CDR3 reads CASSQRDRLEAFF. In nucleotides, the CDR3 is TGCGCCAGCAGCCAGAGGGACAGACTTGAAGCTTTCTTT.

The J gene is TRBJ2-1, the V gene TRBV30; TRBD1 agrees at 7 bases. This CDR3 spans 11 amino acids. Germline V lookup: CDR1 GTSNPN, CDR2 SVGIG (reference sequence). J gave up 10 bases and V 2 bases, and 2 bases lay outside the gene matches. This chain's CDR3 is CAWSQGEEQFF. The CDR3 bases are TGTGCCTGGAGTCAGGGGGAGGAGCAGTTCTTC.

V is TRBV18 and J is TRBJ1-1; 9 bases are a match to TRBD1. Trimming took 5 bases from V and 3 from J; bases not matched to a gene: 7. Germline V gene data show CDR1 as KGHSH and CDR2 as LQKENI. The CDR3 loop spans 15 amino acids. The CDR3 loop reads CASSATGGSYTEAFF. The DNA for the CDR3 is TGTGCCAGCTCAGCAACAGGGGGCAGTTACACTGAAGCTTTCTTT. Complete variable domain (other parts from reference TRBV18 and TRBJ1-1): NAGVMQNPRHLVRRRGQEARLRCSPMKGHSHVYWYRQLPEEGLKFMVYLQKENIIDESGMPKERFSAEFPKEGPSILRIQQVVRGDSAAYFCASSATGGSYTEAFFGQGTRLTVV.

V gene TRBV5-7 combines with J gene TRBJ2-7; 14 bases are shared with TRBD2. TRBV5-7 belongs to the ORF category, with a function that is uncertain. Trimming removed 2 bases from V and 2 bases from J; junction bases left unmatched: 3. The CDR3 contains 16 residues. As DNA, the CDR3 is TGTGCCAGCAGCTTCCCGGGACTAGCGGGAGCCTACGAGCAGTACTTC. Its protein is CASSFPGLAGAYEQYF.

CDR3 DNA: TGCGCCAGCAGCCAAGAAGGACAGGGGGCGGACACCGGGGAGCTGTTTTTT. This codes for CASSQEGQGADTGELFF. This chain joins TRBV4-1 and TRBJ2-2, with 11 bases lining up with TRBD1. CDR1 and CDR2 from the germline V gene are MGHRA and YSYEKL. The CDR3 loop spans 17 amino acids. J was trimmed by 3 bases and V by 0 bases; bases with no gene match: 3.

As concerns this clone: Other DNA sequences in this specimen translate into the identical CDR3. In DNA form, the CDR3 reads TGTGCCAGCAGCTTGGGGCAGGGAGGACCAGATACGCAGTATTTT. Translation gives CASSLGQGGPDTQYF. J is TRBJ2-3 and V is TRBV5-4; TRBD2 is a possible D gene (6 bases). The germline gives CDR1 SGHNT, CDR2 YYREEE (reference sequence). The CDR3 length is 15 residues. Between the trimmed V and J ends, which lost 0 bases and 4 bases, there was a span of 12 bases. The whole variable domain, remainder taken from reference TRBV5-4 and TRBJ2-3, is ETGVTQSPTHLIKTRGQQVTLRCSSQSGHNTVSWYQQALGQGPQFIFQYYREEENGRGNFPPRFSGLQFPNYSSELNVNALELDDSALYLCASSLGQGGPDTQYFGPGTRLTVL.

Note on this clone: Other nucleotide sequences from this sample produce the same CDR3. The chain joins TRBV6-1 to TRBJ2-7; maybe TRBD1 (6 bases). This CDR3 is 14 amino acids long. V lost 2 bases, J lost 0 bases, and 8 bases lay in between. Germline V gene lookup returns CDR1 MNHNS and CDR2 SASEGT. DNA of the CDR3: TGTGCCAGCAGTGAACTGGACAGCTCCTACGAGCAGTACTTC. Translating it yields CASSELDSSYEQYF.

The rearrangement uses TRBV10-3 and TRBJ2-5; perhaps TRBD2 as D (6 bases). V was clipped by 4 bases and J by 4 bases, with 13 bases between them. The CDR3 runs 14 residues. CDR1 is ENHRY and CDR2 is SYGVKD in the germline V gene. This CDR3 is CAISGLLGGETQYF. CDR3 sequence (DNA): TGTGCCATCAGTGGTCTATTGGGAGGAGAGACCCAGTACTTC.

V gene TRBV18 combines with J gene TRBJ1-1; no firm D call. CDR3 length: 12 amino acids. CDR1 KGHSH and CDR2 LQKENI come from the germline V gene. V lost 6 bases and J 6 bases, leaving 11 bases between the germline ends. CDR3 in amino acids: CASSPGSPEAFF. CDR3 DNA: TGTGCCAGCTCTCCCGGGAGCCCTGAAGCTTTCTTT.

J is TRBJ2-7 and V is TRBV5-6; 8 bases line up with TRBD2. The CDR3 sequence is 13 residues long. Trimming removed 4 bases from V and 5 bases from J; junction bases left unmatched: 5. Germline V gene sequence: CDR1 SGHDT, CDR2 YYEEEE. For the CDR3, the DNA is TGTGCCAGCAGCCAGGGACTAGGGGACGAGCAGTACTTC. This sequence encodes CASSQGLGDEQYF.

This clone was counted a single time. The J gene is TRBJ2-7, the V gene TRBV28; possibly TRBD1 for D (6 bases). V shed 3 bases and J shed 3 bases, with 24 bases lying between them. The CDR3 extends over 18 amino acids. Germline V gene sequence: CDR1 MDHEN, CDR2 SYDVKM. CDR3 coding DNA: TGTGCCAGCAGTTTTAGGGCCCACGGGACATCTCTGAGCTACGAGCAGTACTTC. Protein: CASSFRAHGTSLSYEQYF.

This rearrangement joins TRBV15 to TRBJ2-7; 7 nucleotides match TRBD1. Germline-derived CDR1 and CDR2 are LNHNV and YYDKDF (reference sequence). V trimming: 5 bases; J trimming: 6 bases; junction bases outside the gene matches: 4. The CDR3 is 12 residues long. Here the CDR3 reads CATSETGAEQYF. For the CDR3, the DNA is TGTGCCACCAGCGAAACAGGGGCCGAGCAGTACTTC.

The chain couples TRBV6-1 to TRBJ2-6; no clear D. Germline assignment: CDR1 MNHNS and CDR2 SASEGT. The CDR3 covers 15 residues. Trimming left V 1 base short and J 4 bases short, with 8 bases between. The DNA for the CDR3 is TGTGCCAGCAGTGAAGTCGATACGGGGGCCAACGTCCTGACTTTC. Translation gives CASSEVDTGANVLTF.

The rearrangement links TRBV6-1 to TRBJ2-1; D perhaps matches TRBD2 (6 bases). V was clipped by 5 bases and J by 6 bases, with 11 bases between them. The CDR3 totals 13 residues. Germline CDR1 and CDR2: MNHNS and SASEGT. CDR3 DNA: TGTGCCAGCAGTCAAGGACTATTCAATGAGCAGTTCTTC. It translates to CASSQGLFNEQFF.